This section outlines one TCR beta chain sequence together with its context. Its antigen is unknown. immunoSEQ v3.0 was run at survey level. Repertoires were generated with immunoSEQ multiplex PCR, while TCRdb's copy carries only in-frame clones and drops some. In the table there are under 45,000 clones, roughly 84% of which are singletons. These data originate in a study of long-term antiretroviral therapy in people with HIV. Study-level results: HIV repertoire CDR3 lengths ranged less widely than those of controls. All time points showed a repertoire dominated by clones expanded before ART. Therapy changes, viral resistance and ART adherence were not documented in the available data.

The CDR3 spans 15 residues. Per germline, CDR1 SGHVS and CDR2 FQNEAQ. V trimming: 4 bases; J trimming: 5 bases; junction bases outside the gene matches: 5. At least one PBMC sample before ART and at least two after were required. V gene TRBV7-8 combines with J gene TRBJ2-1; TRBD2 aligns across 10 bases. Sequencing was performed on unsorted PBMCs, taken 2.8 years before starting antiretroviral therapy. The TCR sequence derives from a woman under 40 with HIV. CDR3 sequence (DNA): TGTGCCAGCAGCTCCGGGACTAGCGCAAACAATGAGCAGTTCTTC. Encoded protein: CASSSGTSANNEQFF. Full variable domain (outside the CDR3, taken from reference TRBV7-8 and TRBJ2-1): GAGVSQSPRYKVAKRGQDVALRCDPISGHVSLFWYQQALGQGPEFLTYFQNEAQLDKSGLPSDRFFAERPEGSVSTLKIQRTQQEDSAVYLCASSSGTSANNEQFFGPGTRLTVL.